The 28 T cell receptor beta chains below all came from one sample that was sequenced in a study of human T cells and chemical hapten exposure (dated by TCRdb to the early 2020s). To prepare the library, RACE was applied. TCRdb records NextSeq 500 as the sequencer. Using fastp at Q25 and MiXCR, TCRdb reprocessed the public reads and kept productive beta chains. Each CDR3 protein gets just one entry, which takes the most common genes and DNA from the rows behind it. This sample comprises 65,000 to 95,000 distinct CDR3 sequences, about 8.6% of them detected only once. Of the sample, about 1.7% is held by the ten largest clones. The intended sense of this specimen's time point label: healthy volunteer bleed at 6 weeks. Total RNA was extracted from unfractionated whole blood collected in Tempus Blood RNA tubes. The specimen was whole blood. These receptors originate from a female donor in good health. Some clones in this sample may be carry-over from other donors' samples.

There are many counts of this clonotype. This chain uses TRBV6-6 with TRBJ2-7; 11 bases align to TRBD2. The V gene's germline CDR1 is MNHNY and CDR2 SVGAGI (reference sequence). V dropped 6 bases and J dropped 2; count of bases not matched to a gene: 3. The CDR3 length is 14 residues. The CDR3 nucleotides read TGTGCCAGCAGAATTAGCGGGGGGGCCTACGAGCAGTACTTC. It translates to CASRISGGAYEQYF.

The chain is built from TRBV12-3 or TRBV12-4 and TRBJ1-5; 10 bases are a match to TRBD1. This CDR3 has 15 amino acids. The J segment lost 4 bases and the V segment lost 5 bases, leaving 5 bases of the junction unmatched. Here the CDR3 reads CASSRTGGDNQPQHF. The DNA for the CDR3 is TGTGCCAGCAGTCGGACAGGGGGAGATAATCAGCCCCAGCATTTT.

This chain joins TRBV20-1 and TRBJ1-1, with 7 positions matching TRBD1. This CDR3 has 18 residues. The J segment lost 1 base and the V segment lost 0 bases, leaving 14 bases of the junction unmatched. CDR1 DFQATT and CDR2 SNEGSKA come from the germline V gene (reference sequence). CDR3 region: CSARERTGRQLRNTEAFF. The DNA for the CDR3 is TGCAGTGCTAGAGAGAGGACAGGACGCCAATTACGGAACACTGAAGCTTTCTTT.

The CDR3 region is CSATGGISYEQYF. The CDR3 nucleotides read TGCAGTGCTACAGGGGGGATCTCCTACGAGCAGTACTTC. The chain combines TRBV20-1 with TRBJ2-7; D may be TRBD1 (7 bases). Germline values: CDR1 DFQATT, CDR2 SNEGSKA (reference sequence). Deletions cut 4 bases from V and 0 bases from J, with 10 bases between. The CDR3 is 13 amino acids.

This clonotype was seen more than once but under ten times. V is TRBV30 and J is TRBJ2-5, with a tentative D call TRBD1 (6 bases). The CDR3 extends over 13 amino acids. The germline V and J ends were trimmed by 1 base and 1 base, with 7 bases remaining between them. The germline V gene has CDR1 GTSNPN and CDR2 SVGIG (reference sequence). The CDR3 protein is CAWSGTVQETQYF. For the CDR3, the DNA is TGTGCCTGGAGTGGGACAGTCCAAGAGACCCAGTACTTC.

There are many counts of this clonotype. The chain carries TRBV27 and TRBJ1-1; the D is unclear. Germline CDR1 reads MNHEY; CDR2 reads SMNVEV (reference sequence). This CDR3 has 13 amino acids. V was clipped by 6 bases and J by 4 bases, with 12 bases between them. Here the CDR3 reads CASSTFGVTEAFF. In DNA, the CDR3 is TGTGCCAGCAGCACGTTTGGGGTCACTGAAGCTTTCTTT.

V usage is TRBV28 and J usage is TRBJ2-5; the D is unclear. Germline V CDR1 and CDR2: MDHEN, SYDVKM. CDR3 length: 15 residues. Trimming took 4 bases from V and 0 from J, leaving 12 bases between them. The CDR3 spells CASSSRPIYQETQYF. For the CDR3, the DNA is TGTGCCAGCAGTTCTAGGCCAATCTACCAAGAGACCCAGTACTTC.

This clonotype was detected ten times or more. V usage is TRBV21-1 and J usage is TRBJ1-5; the D call TRBD1 from the table was never checked on the DNA. TRBV21-1 counts as a pseudogene. This CDR3 is 13 amino acids long. In DNA form, the CDR3 reads TGTGCCAGCAGCCCCAGGGGCTGGCAGCCCCAGCATTTT. The encoded protein is CASSPRGWQPQHF.

This clonotype was picked up a small number of times. The rearrangement joins TRBV28 to TRBJ2-1; 11 bases are a match to TRBD1. CDR1 MDHEN and CDR2 SYDVKM come from the germline V gene. The trim removed 5 bases at V and 6 bases at J, leaving 0 bases unmatched. The CDR3 sequence is 13 residues long. DNA for the CDR3: TGTGCCAGCAGTGGGACAGGGGGCAATGAGCAGTTCTTC. It translates to CASSGTGGNEQFF.

This sequence joins TRBV4-1 and TRBJ2-3; 8 bases align to TRBD2. CDR1 and CDR2 (germline): MGHRA, YSYEKL. After removal of 4 bases from V and 0 bases from J, the junction contained 12 bases not matched to a gene. The CDR3 covers 18 residues. The DNA for the CDR3 is TGCGCCAGCAGCCCCACGGGGACTAGTATGGCTAGCACAGATACGCAGTATTTT. Amino acid sequence: CASSPTGTSMASTDTQYF.

The chain employs TRBV9 and TRBJ2-1, with TRBD2 matching over 13 bases. This CDR3 has 14 amino acids. J gave up 9 bases and V 3 bases, and 3 bases lay outside the gene matches. Germline CDR1 is SGDLS and CDR2 is YYNGEE. In DNA form, the CDR3 reads TGTGCCAGCAGCGCCCGGACTAGCGGGGGTGAGCAGTTCTTC. This gives the protein CASSARTSGGEQFF.

This clonotype was seen only a few times. The rearrangement links TRBV28 to TRBJ1-6; tentative D call: TRBD1 (5 bases). V lost 4 bases and J 7 bases, leaving 14 bases between the germline ends. The CDR3 totals 15 residues. Germline CDR1 reads MDHEN; CDR2 reads SYDVKM. CDR3 residues: CASSSLRGWNSPLHF. For the CDR3, the DNA is TGTGCCAGCAGTTCTTTGAGGGGTTGGAATTCACCCCTCCACTTT.

This clonotype was seen at least ten times. V gene TRBV14 combines with J gene TRBJ2-3, with D uncertain. Trimming removed 2 bases at V and 5 bases at J, with 5 bases between. This CDR3 region has 12 residues. Germline V gene data show CDR1 as SGHDN and CDR2 as FVKESK. The CDR3 DNA reads as TGTGCCAGCAGCCAACAAAAAGATACGCAGTATTTT. Protein sequence: CASSQQKDTQYF.

A note on this clonotype: With a much larger clone just one base away, this may be a read error. The rearrangement uses TRBV27 and TRBJ1-2; a weak D match, TRBD1 (5 bases). The CDR3 spans 12 residues. V lost 11 bases to trimming and J lost 4 bases, with 14 bases between them. Germline values: CDR1 MNHEY, CDR2 SMNVEV (reference sequence). The CDR3 DNA reads as TGTGCCGGCAAACGGGGGATCTATGGCTACACCTTC. This translates into CAGKRGIYGYTF.

Ten or more counts support this clonotype. The CDR3 sequence is CSAVQGRDGYTF. CDR3 coding DNA: TGCAGTGCCGTACAGGGGAGGGATGGCTACACCTTC. The V gene is TRBV20-1, the J gene TRBJ1-2, with 7 bases aligning to TRBD1. V lost 6 bases, J lost 6 bases, and 7 bases stayed unmatched. This CDR3 contains 12 residues. Germline CDR1 is DFQATT and CDR2 is SNEGSKA (reference sequence).

The rearrangement links TRBV12-3 or TRBV12-4 to TRBJ2-7; the match to TRBD2 covers 14 bases. There are 17 residues in the CDR3. V lost 5 bases to trimming and J lost 1 base; unmatched junction nucleotides: 7. The CDR3 bases are TGTGCCAGCAGTCGTGGGACTAGCGGGGGTCGTTCCTACGAGCAGTACTTC. This sequence encodes CASSRGTSGGRSYEQYF.

This clonotype occurred many times. The chain joins TRBV7-9 to TRBJ1-4; 7 nucleotides agree with TRBD1. Germline lookup yields CDR1 SEHNR and CDR2 FQNEAQ (reference sequence). With V trimmed by 4 bases and J by 7 bases, 9 bases remained unmatched. The CDR3 runs 15 residues. As DNA, the CDR3 is TGTGCCAGCAGCTCCTTCAAGGGGGCGATTGAAAAACTGTTTTTT. Amino acids: CASSSFKGAIEKLFF.

The sample holds many counts of this clonotype. The V call is TRBV5-6, the J call TRBJ1-2; D unclear. Germline assignment: CDR1 SGHDT and CDR2 YYEEEE. This CDR3 spans 15 amino acids. The germline V and J ends were trimmed by 0 bases and 0 bases, with 9 bases remaining between them. CDR3 residues: CASSLAASPNYGYTF. As DNA, the CDR3 is TGTGCCAGCAGCTTGGCTGCCAGCCCTAACTATGGCTACACCTTC.

There are a few counts of this clonotype. CDR3 protein: CASPGDRGRYEQYF. The CDR3 DNA sequence: TGTGCAAGTCCCGGGGACAGGGGGAGGTACGAGCAGTACTTC. The chain joins TRBV12-2 to TRBJ2-7; TRBD1, the D gene given by the table, was not confirmed from the DNA. TRBV12-2 is a recognized pseudogene. The CDR3 loop spans 14 amino acids.

This clonotype was counted ten times or more. The rearrangement joins TRBV20-1 to TRBJ1-1; 7 nucleotides match TRBD1. CDR1 is DFQATT and CDR2 is SNEGSKA in the germline V gene (reference sequence). With V trimmed by 5 bases and J by 8 bases, 14 bases remained unmatched. The length of the CDR3 is 14 residues. The CDR3 DNA reads as TGCAGTGCTCTCACTCTCAGACAGGGCGAGGAAGCTTTCTTT. It translates to CSALTLRQGEEAFF.

The rearrangement uses TRBV12-3 or TRBV12-4 and TRBJ1-6; no clear D. The CDR3 is 14 amino acids. The germline V and J ends were trimmed by 7 bases and 10 bases, with 17 bases remaining between them. In DNA form, the CDR3 reads TGTGCCAGCAAACCACCAGGAAGTGGCTCACCCCTCCACTTT. This translates into CASKPPGSGSPLHF.

The V call is TRBV7-8, the J call TRBJ2-7; the D gene is possibly TRBD1 (6 bases). Trimming shortened V by 5 bases and J by 6 bases, and 14 bases separated the two germline ends. The germline V gene encodes CDR1 SGHVS and CDR2 FQNEAQ. This CDR3 region has 13 residues. The CDR3 DNA reads TGTGCCAGCAGCCAGCGACAGGTCGGCGAGCAGTACTTC. It specifies CASSQRQVGEQYF. The full variable domain, completed using reference TRBV7-8 and TRBJ2-7, is GAGVSQSPRYKVAKRGQDVALRCDPISGHVSLFWYQQALGQGPEFLTYFQNEAQLDKSGLPSDRFFAERPEGSVSTLKIQRTQQEDSAVYLCASSQRQVGEQYFGPGTRLTVT.

This clonotype showed up just a few times. This rearrangement joins TRBV4-2 to TRBJ2-2; the D gene is possibly TRBD2 (5 bases). V lost 4 bases and J 1 base, leaving 10 bases between the germline ends. The CDR3 covers 15 residues. Germline-derived CDR1 and CDR2 are LGHNA and YNFKEQ. CDR3 in amino acids: CASSPGLMNTGELFF. Written as DNA, the CDR3 is TGTGCCAGCAGCCCCGGACTCATGAACACCGGGGAGCTGTTTTTT.

This chain connects TRBV19 to TRBJ2-1, with D perhaps matching TRBD2 (5 bases). Trimming shortened V by 6 bases and J by 7 bases, and 16 bases separated the two germline ends. The CDR3 consists of 14 residues. CDR1 and CDR2 (germline): LNHDA, SQIVND (reference sequence). The CDR3 sequence is CASRRPGVSNEQFF. DNA of the CDR3: TGTGCCAGTAGGCGCCCCGGGGTCTCTAATGAGCAGTTCTTC.

This clonotype was counted ten times or more. This rearrangement joins TRBV28 to TRBJ2-7; D remains ambiguous. The CDR3 runs 14 residues. V lost 1 base, J lost 0 bases, and 7 bases lay in between. Germline CDR1 MDHEN, CDR2 SYDVKM. CDR3: CASSLSEGSYEQYF. CDR3 in DNA: TGTGCCAGCAGTTTATCCGAAGGCTCCTACGAGCAGTACTTC.

This clonotype has at least ten counts. The gene calls are TRBV29-1 and TRBJ1-5; D not certain. Germline CDR1 and CDR2: SQVTM and ANQGSEA. With 7 bases removed from V and 0 bases from J, the gap between germline ends came to 10 bases. The CDR3 contains 13 residues. In DNA form, the CDR3 reads TGCAGCGCGAAAGAGAATAGCAATCAGCCCCAGCATTTT. Translated: CSAKENSNQPQHF. The variable domain in full, with the rest retrieved from reference TRBV29-1 and TRBJ1-5, is SAVISQKPSRDICQRGTSLTIQCQVDSQVTMMFWYRQQPGQSLTLIATANQGSEATYESGFVIDKFPISRPNLTFSTLTVSNMSPEDSSIYLCSAKENSNQPQHFGDGTRLSIL.

This clonotype occurred a few times. The genes are TRBV6-2 or TRBV6-3 and TRBJ2-1, with 7 bases lining up with TRBD1. The germline gives CDR1 MNHEY, CDR2 SVGEGT. The CDR3 sequence is 17 residues long. J gave up 8 bases and V 5 bases, and 18 bases lay outside the gene matches. The CDR3 nucleotides are TGTGCCAGCAGTCTAAGGACAGGTAGTGTGGTAATCTATGAGCAGTTCTTC. Amino acids: CASSLRTGSVVIYEQFF.

This clonotype was seen at least ten times. The rearrangement links TRBV12-3 or TRBV12-4 to TRBJ2-7, with D hard to call. The CDR3 extends over 13 amino acids. The V end lost 3 bases, the J end lost 5 bases, and 11 bases lay between the germline ends. The CDR3: CASSLSHADEQYF. The CDR3 DNA is TGTGCCAGCAGTTTGAGCCATGCTGACGAGCAGTACTTC.